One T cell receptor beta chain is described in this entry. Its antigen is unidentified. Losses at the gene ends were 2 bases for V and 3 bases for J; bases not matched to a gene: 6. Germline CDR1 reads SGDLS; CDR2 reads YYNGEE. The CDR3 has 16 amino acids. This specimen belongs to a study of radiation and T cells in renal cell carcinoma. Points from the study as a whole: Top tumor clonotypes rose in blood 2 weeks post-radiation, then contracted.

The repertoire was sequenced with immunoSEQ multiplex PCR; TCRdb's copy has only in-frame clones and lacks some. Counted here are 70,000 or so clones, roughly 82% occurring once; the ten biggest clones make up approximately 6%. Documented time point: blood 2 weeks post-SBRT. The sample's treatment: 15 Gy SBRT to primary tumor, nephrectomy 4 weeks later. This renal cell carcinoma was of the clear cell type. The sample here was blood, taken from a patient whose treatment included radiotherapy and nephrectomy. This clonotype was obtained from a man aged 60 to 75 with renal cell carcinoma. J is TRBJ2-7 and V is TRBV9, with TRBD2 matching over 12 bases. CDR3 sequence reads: CASSVGMTSGGYEQYF. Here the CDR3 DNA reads TGTGCCAGCAGCGTCGGGATGACTAGCGGGGGCTACGAGCAGTACTTC.